This is a list of T cell receptor beta chains from one sample in a study of T cell repertoires in cytomegalovirus infection. TCRdb re-called the reads through MiXCR, storing one row per CDR3 protein. The data show 570,000 or so distinct CDR3 sequences, under 45% seen once. Their recognized antigens are unknown. The specimen comprised cultured PBMCs, sampled from culture after CMV antigen stimulation. The receptors were gathered from a human donor in good health (CMV status not recorded). Some clones in this sample may be carry-over from other donors' samples. CDR3s include the opening cysteine and the closing phenylalanine or tryptophan. D genes are given only for firm matches. The listing skips clone size in some rows; elsewhere it reads once, few, many or a size class.

V gene: TRBV27
J gene: TRBJ1-6
D gene: -
clone size: -
CDR3 protein: CASSSKGDLDSPLHF
CDR3 DNA: TGTGCCAGCAGTTCCAAGGGGGATCTGGATTCACCCCTCCACTTT

V gene: TRBV7-9
J gene: TRBJ2-1
D gene: -
clone size: few
CDR3 protein: CASSPRGGAFEQFF
CDR3 DNA: TGTGCCAGCAGCCCTAGGGGGGGGGCTTTTGAGCAGTTCTTC

V gene: TRBV20-1
J gene: TRBJ1-2
D gene: -
clone size: -
CDR3 protein: CSAYSDTHYGYTF
CDR3 DNA: TGCAGTGCCTACAGCGATACACATTATGGCTACACCTTC

V gene: TRBV7-9
J gene: TRBJ1-3
D gene: TRBD1
clone size: -
CDR3 protein: CASSARQGSGNTIYF
CDR3 DNA: TGTGCCAGCAGCGCCCGACAGGGTTCTGGAAACACCATATATTTT

V gene: TRBV19
J gene: TRBJ2-3
D gene: TRBD1
clone size: -
CDR3 protein: CASSLQSHRGLGTDTQYF
CDR3 DNA: TGTGCCAGTAGTCTCCAATCCCACAGGGGGCTGGGGACAGATACGCAGTATTTT

V gene: TRBV11-2
J gene: TRBJ2-5
D gene: -
clone size: -
CDR3 protein: CASSHPHSGRETQYF
CDR3 DNA: TGTGCCAGCAGCCACCCCCACAGCGGGCGAGAGACCCAGTACTTC

V gene: TRBV7-2
J gene: TRBJ2-7
D gene: TRBD1
clone size: few
CDR3 protein: CASSTQTGTYEQYF
CDR3 DNA: TGTGCCAGCAGCACCCAGACAGGGACCTACGAGCAGTACTTC

V gene: TRBV6-5
J gene: TRBJ2-7
D gene: TRBD1
clone size: few
CDR3 protein: CASSNLDRVGDEQYF
CDR3 DNA: TGTGCCAGCAGTAACCTAGACAGGGTAGGGGACGAGCAGTACTTC

V gene: TRBV2
J gene: TRBJ2-1
D gene: TRBD2
clone size: -
CDR3 protein: CASSWLLAGGNEQFF
CDR3 DNA: TGTGCCAGCAGCTGGCTGCTAGCGGGAGGCAATGAGCAGTTCTTC

V gene: TRBV7-8
J gene: TRBJ2-3
D gene: -
clone size: few
CDR3 protein: CASSPRQRSSTDTQYF
CDR3 DNA: TGTGCCAGCAGCCCGAGACAGAGGTCTAGCACAGATACGCAGTATTTT

V gene: TRBV11-3
J gene: TRBJ2-1
D gene: TRBD1
clone size: -
CDR3 protein: CASSSYTRDSSYNEQFF
CDR3 DNA: TGTGCCAGCAGCTCTTACACCCGGGACAGCTCCTACAATGAGCAGTTCTTC

V gene: TRBV19
J gene: TRBJ1-6
D gene: TRBD1
clone size: once
CDR3 protein: CASSIADRGGSPLHF
CDR3 DNA: TGTGCCAGTAGTATCGCGGACAGGGGTGGTTCACCCCTCCACTTT

V gene: TRBV6-5
J gene: TRBJ2-1
D gene: -
clone size: -
CDR3 protein: CASSYSSPPSSYNEQFF
CDR3 DNA: TGTGCCAGCAGTTACTCTTCCCCACCGAGCTCCTACAATGAGCAGTTCTTC

V gene: TRBV7-3
J gene: TRBJ1-2
D gene: TRBD1
clone size: -
CDR3 protein: CASSLSWGQGLYGYTF
CDR3 DNA: TGTGCCAGCAGCCTAAGTTGGGGACAGGGCCTATATGGCTACACCTTC

V gene: TRBV7-6
J gene: TRBJ1-1
D gene: -
clone size: -
CDR3 protein: CASSMSEVTGAFF
CDR3 DNA: TGTGCCAGCAGCATGTCCGAGGTAACTGGAGCTTTCTTT

V gene: TRBV10-3
J gene: TRBJ2-3
D gene: TRBD2
clone size: -
CDR3 protein: CAISDLTSGAPDTQYF
CDR3 DNA: TGTGCCATCAGTGACCTGACTAGCGGGGCCCCGGATACGCAGTATTTT

V gene: TRBV6-2/TRBV6-3
J gene: TRBJ2-1
D gene: TRBD1
clone size: -
CDR3 protein: CATATGVISYNEQFF
CDR3 DNA: TGTGCCACCGCGACAGGGGTGATCTCCTACAATGAGCAGTTCTTC

V gene: TRBV27
J gene: TRBJ2-5
D gene: TRBD2
clone size: -
CDR3 protein: CASSSGLAEETQYF
CDR3 DNA: TGTGCCAGCAGTTCGGGACTAGCGGAGGAGACCCAGTACTTC